This passage covers 27 T cell receptor beta chains from one sample sequenced in a study of cytomegalovirus exposure and HLA in healthy donors. The PCR was carried out with 60 Vbeta primers and 13 Jbeta primers. Clones were sequenced by immunoSEQ multiplex PCR, and TCRdb holds only the in-frame ones, with some missing. The table records approximately 190,000 clones, approximately 70% of them present only once. Sequencing was done on a sample of PBMCs. These receptors came from a man aged 40-49 years in good health and CMV-seropositive.

The gene calls are TRBV28 and TRBJ1-4; the D gene is possibly TRBD1 (6 bases). Germline loops: CDR1 MDHEN, CDR2 SYDVKM. Trimming took 7 bases from V and 7 from J, leaving 13 bases between them. The CDR3 totals 13 residues. CDR3 DNA sequence: TGTGCCAGCAACACCGGGGGGGCTGAAAAACTGTTTTTT. The encoded protein is CASNTGGAEKLFF.

V gene TRBV7-2 combines with J gene TRBJ2-1; 8 bases agree with TRBD1. V was clipped by 5 bases and J by 1 base; unmatched bases: 7. Germline V gives CDR1 SGHTA, CDR2 FQGNSA. CDR3 length equals 16 residues. As DNA, the CDR3 is TGTGCCAGCAGCGTCAGACGACAGGGGTCCTACAATGAGCAGTTCTTC. Protein product: CASSVRRQGSYNEQFF.

The V and J genes are TRBV28 and TRBJ1-1; 9 bases align to TRBD1. Trimming removed 6 bases from V and 7 bases from J; junction bases left unmatched: 9. Per germline, CDR1 MDHEN and CDR2 SYDVKM. CDR3 size: 14 residues. The CDR3 DNA is TGTGCCAGCAGCCCAACAGGGGGCGAAGATGAAGCTTTCTTT. Translating it yields CASSPTGGEDEAFF.

For this clone: The CDR3 does not end in the conserved phenylalanine or tryptophan, so this is likely a read error. The rearrangement links TRBV27 to TRBJ1-2; the D gene is possibly TRBD1 (5 bases). CDR3 size: 14 residues. Germline V lookup: CDR1 MNHEY, CDR2 SMNVEV (reference sequence). Trimming took off 10 bases at V and 4 bases at J, with 19 bases between the two ends. The CDR3 DNA follows: TGTGCCACTAAACGGGAGGGACGAGCCTATGGCTACACCCTC. Residues: CATKREGRAYGYTL.

The chain links TRBV7-6 to TRBJ2-7; 8 positions match TRBD1. V gave up 1 base and J gave up 0 bases; unmatched junction bases: 8. This CDR3 is 17 amino acids long. The V gene's germline CDR1 is SGHVS and CDR2 FNYEAQ. CDR3: CASSLGLPGQVSYEQYF. The CDR3 region has the DNA TGTGCCAGCAGCTTAGGCCTACCGGGACAGGTCTCCTACGAGCAGTACTTC.

This clone was found a few times. The chain recombines TRBV5-1 with TRBJ1-1, with TRBD1 matching 9 bases. J lost 2 bases, V lost 0 bases, and 2 bases had no gene match. Germline assignment: CDR1 SGHRS and CDR2 YFSETQ. There are 15 residues in the CDR3. CDR3 coding DNA: TGCGCCAGCAGCTTGGAGGGACAGGGCAACACTGAAGCTTTCTTT. Protein product: CASSLEGQGNTEAFF.

The table lists this clone with a few counts. CDR3 region: CASSYSVLAGRYEQYF. The CDR3 bases are TGTGCCAGCAGTTACTCAGTCCTAGCGGGGAGATACGAGCAGTACTTC. The chain carries TRBV6-5 and TRBJ2-7, with 9 bases fitting TRBD2. From germline, CDR1 is MNHEY and CDR2 SVGAGI. Trimming removed 0 bases from V and 4 bases from J; junction bases left unmatched: 7. CDR3 size: 16 residues.

This clone was picked up a small number of times. The chain carries TRBV7-9 and TRBJ1-4; D uncertain. Germline V lookup: CDR1 SEHNR, CDR2 FQNEAQ (reference sequence). The CDR3 extends over 13 amino acids. The V and J ends lost 8 bases and 8 bases respectively, with 15 bases between them. This CDR3 reads CASGKPGGEKLFF. The DNA of the CDR3 is TGTGCCAGCGGTAAGCCGGGAGGCGAAAAACTGTTTTTT.

This clone was detected only a few times. The chain recombines TRBV5-6 with TRBJ1-1; D not resolved. The germline gives CDR1 SGHDT, CDR2 YYEEEE. Trimming cost V 4 bases and J 1 base, with 5 bases left between them. The CDR3 sequence is 12 residues long. The CDR3 sequence is CASSQQNTEAFF. CDR3 bases: TGTGCCAGCAGCCAACAGAACACTGAAGCTTTCTTT. Based on the CDR3 plus reference TRBV5-6 and TRBJ1-1, the full variable domain is DAGVTQSPTHLIKTRGQQVTLRCSPKSGHDTVSWYQQALGQGPQFIFQYYEEEERQRGNFPDRFSGHQFPNYSSELNVNALLLGDSALYLCASSQQNTEAFFGQGTRLTVV.

The chain has TRBV4-1 and TRBJ2-1; tentatively, D is TRBD1 (6 bases). Between the trimmed V and J ends, which lost 5 bases and 3 bases, there was a span of 14 bases. In germline, CDR1 is MGHRA, CDR2 YSYEKL. The CDR3 extends over 15 amino acids. The CDR3 spells CASSFQQGDYNEQFF. CDR3 DNA sequence: TGCGCCAGCAGCTTCCAACAGGGTGACTACAATGAGCAGTTCTTC.

In this sample, this clone turned up a few times. The chain has TRBV27 and TRBJ2-3, with 7 bases identical to TRBD1. This CDR3 is 13 amino acids long. The germline gives CDR1 MNHEY, CDR2 SMNVEV (reference sequence). V lost 5 bases, J lost 7 bases, and 6 bases stayed unmatched. The CDR3 bases are TGTGCCAGCAGTCCACGACAGGGAAATACGCAGTATTTT. This translates into CASSPRQGNTQYF.

This chain links TRBV27 with TRBJ2-7; D might be TRBD2 (5 bases). There are 13 residues in the CDR3. Per the germline V gene, CDR1 is MNHEY and CDR2 is SMNVEV (reference sequence). The ends were cut back, 3 bases at V and 6 bases at J, with 12 bases in the middle. The chain's CDR3 is CASSFGEGSEQYF. CDR3 coding DNA: TGTGCCAGCAGTTTCGGGGAAGGGAGCGAGCAGTACTTC.

The chain joins TRBV11-2 to TRBJ2-6; D perhaps matches TRBD1 (6 bases). V lost 4 bases and J 3 bases, leaving 10 bases between the germline ends. CDR1 SGHAT and CDR2 FQNNGV come from the germline V gene. The CDR3 is 15 residues long. CDR3 loop: CASSSTGYGANVLTF. In DNA form, the CDR3 reads TGTGCCAGCAGCTCTACAGGGTATGGGGCCAACGTCCTGACTTTC. The full variable domain, its missing parts supplied by reference TRBV11-2 and TRBJ2-6, is EAGVAQSPRYKIIEKRQSVAFWCNPISGHATLYWYQQILGQGPKLLIQFQNNGVVDDSQLPKDRFSAERLKGVDSTLKIQPAKLEDSAVYLCASSSTGYGANVLTFGAGSRLTVL.

The chain employs TRBV12-5 and TRBJ1-5; possible D gene TRBD1, 6 bases. Germline CDR1 is LGHNT and CDR2 is FRNRAP. CDR3 size: 15 residues. Deletions cut 2 bases from V and 1 base from J, with 9 bases between. This chain's CDR3 is CASGLITGSNQPQHF. In DNA, the CDR3 is TGTGCTAGTGGTTTGATAACAGGGAGCAATCAGCCCCAGCATTTT. Combining the CDR3 with reference TRBV12-5 and TRBJ1-5 gives the whole variable domain DARVTQTPRHKVTEMGQEVTMRCQPILGHNTVFWYRQTMMQGLELLAYFRNRAPLDDSGMPKDRFSAEMPDATLATLKIQPSEPRDSAVYFCASGLITGSNQPQHFGDGTRLSIL.

To note about this clone: Other DNA sequences in this sample translate to the same CDR3. The V gene is TRBV9, the J gene TRBJ2-2; unclear D gene. The V gene's germline CDR1 is SGDLS and CDR2 YYNGEE. The length of the CDR3 is 15 residues. Trimming took off 0 bases at V and 0 bases at J, with 6 bases between the two ends. This chain's CDR3 is CASSVGATNTGELFF. CDR3 nucleotides: TGTGCCAGCAGCGTAGGGGCAACGAACACCGGGGAGCTGTTTTTT.

This clone was observed a handful of times. This chain's CDR3 is CASSLWEGLGETQYF. In nucleotides, the CDR3 is TGTGCCAGCAGTTTATGGGAGGGGCTGGGGGAGACCCAGTACTTC. The chain recombines TRBV28 with TRBJ2-5; possible D gene TRBD2, 6 bases. CDR3 size: 15 residues. Trimming shortened V by 0 bases and J by 5 bases, and 13 bases separated the two germline ends. Germline V CDR1 and CDR2: MDHEN, SYDVKM. Full variable domain (rest looked up from reference TRBV28 and TRBJ2-5): DVKVTQSSRYLVKRTGEKVFLECVQDMDHENMFWYRQDPGLGLRLIYFSYDVKMKEKGDIPEGYSVSREKKERFSLILESASTNQTSMYLCASSLWEGLGETQYFGPGTRLLVL.

The chain recombines TRBV7-3 with TRBJ2-1; 9 bases agree with TRBD2. CDR3 size: 15 residues. Germline V gives CDR1 SGHTA, CDR2 FQGTGA. After removal of 6 bases from V and 6 bases from J, the junction contained 9 bases not matched to a gene. CDR3 residues: CASRPGGGAVNEQFF. CDR3 sequence (DNA): TGTGCCAGCAGACCAGGCGGGGGGGCCGTCAATGAGCAGTTCTTC.

The chain joins TRBV18 to TRBJ2-1; D gene uncertain. The CDR3 totals 16 residues. The germline gives CDR1 KGHSH, CDR2 LQKENI. With 3 bases removed from V and 3 bases from J, the gap between germline ends came to 15 bases. CDR3 sequence (DNA): TGTGCCAGCTCACCGGGCCCAGCCGTTAGCTACAATGAGCAGTTCTTC. It specifies CASSPGPAVSYNEQFF.

The chain's CDR3 is CASSERPGVITDTQYF. The CDR3 DNA follows: TGTGCCAGCAGTGAAAGACCGGGGGTCATCACAGATACGCAGTATTTT. V gene TRBV2 combines with J gene TRBJ2-3; the D gene is possibly TRBD2 (6 bases). V shed 2 bases and J shed 2 bases, with 14 bases lying between them. CDR3 length: 16 amino acids. Germline CDR1 reads SNHLY; CDR2 reads FYNNEI.

This clone was picked up a small number of times. This chain links TRBV7-9 with TRBJ1-4; no clear D. The CDR3 totals 15 residues. The V end was cut by 3 bases, the J end by 3 bases, with 11 bases between. From germline, CDR1 is SEHNR and CDR2 FQNEAQ (reference sequence). The CDR3 DNA reads TGTGCCAGCAGCTTTACCGCGGCGGCTAATGAAAAACTGTTTTTT. It is translated as CASSFTAAANEKLFF.

The chain employs TRBV7-8 and TRBJ2-7, with TRBD1 identical over 9 bases. Germline V gives CDR1 SGHVS, CDR2 FQNEAQ. CDR3 size: 16 residues. V gave up 6 bases and J gave up 0 bases; unmatched junction bases: 9. CDR3: CASSLGGGQGSYEQYF. The CDR3 nucleotides read TGTGCCAGCAGTCTAGGGGGGGGACAGGGCTCCTACGAGCAGTACTTC.

The chain recombines TRBV7-6 with TRBJ2-7, with TRBD2 matching 7 bases. The CDR3 totals 13 residues. The trim removed 5 bases at V and 2 bases at J, leaving 3 bases unmatched. Germline CDR1 reads SGHVS; CDR2 reads FNYEAQ. Here the CDR3 DNA reads TGTGCCAGCAGCACGGGACTAACCTACGAGCAGTACTTC. Its protein is CASSTGLTYEQYF.

This clone turned up a few times. V gene TRBV7-2 combines with J gene TRBJ1-1; D not resolved. Between the trimmed V and J ends, which lost 2 bases and 1 base, there was a span of 8 bases. This CDR3 comprises 14 residues. Germline CDR1 and CDR2: SGHTA and FQGNSA. The CDR3 DNA reads as TGTGCCAGCAGCTTATCCGGGTGGAACACTGAAGCTTTCTTT. This translates into CASSLSGWNTEAFF. The whole variable domain, filled in from reference TRBV7-2 and TRBJ1-1, reads GAGVSQSPSNKVTEKGKDVELRCDPISGHTALYWYRQSLGQGLEFLIYFQGNSAPDKSGLPSDRFSAERTGGSVSTLTIQRTQQEDSAVYLCASSLSGWNTEAFFGQGTRLTVV.

This chain uses TRBV2 with TRBJ1-1; tentative D call: TRBD1 (5 bases). Trimming took 4 bases from V and 0 from J, leaving 6 bases between them. The CDR3 is 13 residues long. Looked up from germline, CDR1 is SNHLY and CDR2 is FYNNEI. CDR3 nucleotide sequence: TGTGCCAGCAGTGTGGGGCTGAACACTGAAGCTTTCTTT. Translating it yields CASSVGLNTEAFF.

This clone was picked up a small number of times. V is TRBV6-4 and J is TRBJ1-6; no firm D call. The V gene's germline CDR1 is MRHNA and CDR2 SNTAGT. The CDR3 length is 14 residues. With 2 bases removed from V and 8 bases from J, the gap between germline ends came to 10 bases. The CDR3 DNA reads TGTGCCAGCAGTGACGGGCGCAAAGATTCACCCCTCCACTTT. It codes for CASSDGRKDSPLHF.

V usage is TRBV19 and J usage is TRBJ1-1, with unresolved D. The CDR3 is 14 amino acids. V was cut by 1 base and J by 1 base, with 7 bases left in between. Germline CDR1 LNHDA, CDR2 SQIVND (reference sequence). CDR3 residues: CASSIGRPNTEAFF. CDR3 nucleotide sequence: TGTGCCAGTAGTATAGGCAGGCCGAACACTGAAGCTTTCTTT.

This clone was counted between two and nine times. CDR3 amino acids: CASVDREDYGYTF. DNA of the CDR3: TGTGCCAGCGTCGACAGGGAAGACTATGGCTACACCTTC. This chain uses TRBV2 with TRBJ1-2; TRBD1 agrees at 7 bases. The germline CDR1 and CDR2 sequences are SNHLY and FYNNEI. The CDR3 extends over 13 amino acids. J gave up 3 bases and V 8 bases, and 6 bases lay outside the gene matches.